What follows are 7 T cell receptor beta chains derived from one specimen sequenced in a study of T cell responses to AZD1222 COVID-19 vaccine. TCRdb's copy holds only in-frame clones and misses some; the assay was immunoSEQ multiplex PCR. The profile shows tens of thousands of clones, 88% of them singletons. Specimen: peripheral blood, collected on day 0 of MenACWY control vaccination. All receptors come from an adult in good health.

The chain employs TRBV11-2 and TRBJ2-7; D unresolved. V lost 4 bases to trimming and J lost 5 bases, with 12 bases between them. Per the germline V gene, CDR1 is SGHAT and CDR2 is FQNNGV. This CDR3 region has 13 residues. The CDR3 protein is CASSSASAHEQYF. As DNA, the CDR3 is TGTGCCAGCAGCTCCGCCTCGGCCCACGAGCAGTACTTC. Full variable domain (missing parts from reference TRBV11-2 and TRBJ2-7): EAGVAQSPRYKIIEKRQSVAFWCNPISGHATLYWYQQILGQGPKLLIQFQNNGVVDDSQLPKDRFSAERLKGVDSTLKIQPAKLEDSAVYLCASSSASAHEQYFGPGTRLTVT.

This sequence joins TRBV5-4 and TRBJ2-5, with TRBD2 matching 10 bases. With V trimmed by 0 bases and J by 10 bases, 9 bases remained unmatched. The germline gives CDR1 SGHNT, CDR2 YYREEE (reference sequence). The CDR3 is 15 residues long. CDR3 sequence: CASSLEGSGRRDQYF. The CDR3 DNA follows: TGTGCCAGCAGCTTGGAGGGTAGCGGGAGGCGGGACCAGTACTTC.

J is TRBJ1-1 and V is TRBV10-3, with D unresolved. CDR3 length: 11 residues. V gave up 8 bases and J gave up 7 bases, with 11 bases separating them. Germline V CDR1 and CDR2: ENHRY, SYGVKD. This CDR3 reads CAIGLANEAFF. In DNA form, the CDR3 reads TGTGCCATCGGATTAGCGAATGAAGCTTTCTTT.

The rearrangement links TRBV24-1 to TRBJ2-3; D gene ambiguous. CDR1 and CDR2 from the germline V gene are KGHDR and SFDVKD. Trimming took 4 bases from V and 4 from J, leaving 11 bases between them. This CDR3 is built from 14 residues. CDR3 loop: CATSEAQGPDTQYF. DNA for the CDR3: TGTGCCACCAGTGAGGCCCAAGGGCCAGATACGCAGTATTTT.

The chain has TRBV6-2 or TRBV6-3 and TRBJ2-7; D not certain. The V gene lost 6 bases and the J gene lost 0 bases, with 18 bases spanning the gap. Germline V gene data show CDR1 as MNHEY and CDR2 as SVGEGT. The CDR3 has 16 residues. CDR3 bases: TGTGCCAGCAGCGATTGGGCCAAGCCCGGCTCCTACGAGCAGTACTTC. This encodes CASSDWAKPGSYEQYF.

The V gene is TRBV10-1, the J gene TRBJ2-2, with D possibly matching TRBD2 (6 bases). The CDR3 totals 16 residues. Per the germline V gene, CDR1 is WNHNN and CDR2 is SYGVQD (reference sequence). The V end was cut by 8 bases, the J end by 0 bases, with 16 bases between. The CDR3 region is CASGGARDSNTGELFF. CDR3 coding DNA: TGCGCCAGCGGGGGAGCACGGGACTCGAACACCGGGGAGCTGTTTTTT.

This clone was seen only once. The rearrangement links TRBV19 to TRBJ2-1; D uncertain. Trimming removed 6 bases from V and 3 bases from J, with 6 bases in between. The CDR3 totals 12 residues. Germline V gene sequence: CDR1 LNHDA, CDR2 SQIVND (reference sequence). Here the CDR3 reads CASSASYNEQFF. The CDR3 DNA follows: TGTGCCAGTAGCGCAAGCTACAATGAGCAGTTCTTC.